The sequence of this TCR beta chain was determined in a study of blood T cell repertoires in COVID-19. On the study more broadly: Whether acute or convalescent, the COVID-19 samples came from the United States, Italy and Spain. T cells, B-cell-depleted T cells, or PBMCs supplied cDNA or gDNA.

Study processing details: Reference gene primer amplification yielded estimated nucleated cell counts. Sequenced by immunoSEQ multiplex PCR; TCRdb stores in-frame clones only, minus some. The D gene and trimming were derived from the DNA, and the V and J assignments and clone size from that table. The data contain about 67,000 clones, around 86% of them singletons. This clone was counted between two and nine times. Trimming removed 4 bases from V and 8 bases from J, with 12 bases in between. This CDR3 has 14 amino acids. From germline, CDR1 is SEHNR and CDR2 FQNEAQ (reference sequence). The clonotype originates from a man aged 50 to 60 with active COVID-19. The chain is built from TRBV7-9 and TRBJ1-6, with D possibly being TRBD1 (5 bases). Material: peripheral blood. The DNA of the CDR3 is TGTGCCAGCAGCTCTGACTGGGGGGATTCACCCCTCCACTTT. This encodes CASSSDWGDSPLHF.